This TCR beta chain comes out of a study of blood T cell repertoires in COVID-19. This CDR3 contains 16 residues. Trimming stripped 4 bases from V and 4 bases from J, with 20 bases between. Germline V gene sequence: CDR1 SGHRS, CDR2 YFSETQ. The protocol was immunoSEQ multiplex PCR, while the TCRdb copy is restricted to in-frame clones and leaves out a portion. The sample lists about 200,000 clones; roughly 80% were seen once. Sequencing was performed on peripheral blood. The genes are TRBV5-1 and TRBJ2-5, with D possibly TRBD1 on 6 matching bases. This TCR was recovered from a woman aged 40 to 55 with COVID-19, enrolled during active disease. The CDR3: CASSPQGGLVTETQYF. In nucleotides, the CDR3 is TGCGCCAGCAGCCCCCAAGGGGGTTTAGTAACAGAGACCCAGTACTTC.